The 6 T cell receptor beta chains below all came from one sample that was sequenced in a study of CDR3 diversity in severe acne. From the PCR reads, TCRdb called clonotypes with MiXCR, one entry per CDR3 protein. Of almost 85,000 distinct CDR3 sequences in the sample, 45% to 55% are singletons; the top ten hold roughly an eighth. Sequencing was carried out using blood. The receptors come from a male donor in good health, without acne.

The sample holds many counts of this clonotype. The CDR3 bases are TGCAGTGCTTCCCGTACCTTACTAGCGGGGGGAGCAGGGACCGAGCAGTACTTC. This sequence encodes CSASRTLLAGGAGTEQYF. The V and J genes are TRBV20-1 and TRBJ2-7; 12 nucleotides match TRBD2. In germline, CDR1 is DFQATT, CDR2 SNEGSKA (reference sequence). V lost 5 bases and J lost 6; bases outside the gene matches: 20. The CDR3 consists of 18 residues.

The chain links TRBV11-2 to TRBJ1-4; D may be TRBD1 (6 bases). Germline CDR1 reads SGHAT; CDR2 reads FQNNGV. This CDR3 has 17 residues. The V and J ends lost 2 bases and 0 bases respectively, with 13 bases between them. The CDR3 reads CASSLLGQATTNEKLFF. DNA of the CDR3: TGTGCCAGCAGCTTATTGGGACAAGCTACAACTAATGAAAAACTGTTTTTT. The variable domain in full, completed from reference TRBV11-2 and TRBJ1-4, reads EAGVAQSPRYKIIEKRQSVAFWCNPISGHATLYWYQQILGQGPKLLIQFQNNGVVDDSQLPKDRFSAERLKGVDSTLKIQPAKLEDSAVYLCASSLLGQATTNEKLFFGSGTQLSVL.

Concerning this clonotype itself: No conserved phenylalanine or tryptophan ends this CDR3, so it is likely a read error. This rearrangement joins TRBV5-1 to TRBJ2-1; TRBD1 is a possible D gene (6 bases). Per germline, CDR1 SGHRS and CDR2 YFSETQ. This CDR3 is built from 17 residues. Trimming took 4 bases from V and 0 from J, leaving 17 bases between them. The CDR3 protein is CASSPVGTPHSYNEQFR. The CDR3 DNA follows: TGCGCCAGCAGCCCGGTAGGGACACCGCACTCCTACAATGAGCAGTTCAGA.

With respect to this clonotype: The conserved closing phenylalanine or tryptophan is absent in this CDR3, likely reflecting a read error. The chain uses TRBV9 and TRBJ1-6; TRBD1 might be the D (5 bases). The CDR3 loop spans 15 amino acids. V dropped 3 bases and J dropped 8 bases, with 15 bases sitting between them. Germline CDR1 is SGDLS and CDR2 is YYNGEE. This CDR3 reads CASSGTGLGDSPLHL. In DNA, the CDR3 is TGTGCCAGCAGCGGTACAGGCCTGGGGGATTCACCCCTCCACCTT.

The sample holds a few counts of this clonotype. This chain uses TRBV9 with TRBJ1-1, with D possibly being TRBD1 (6 bases). The germline CDR1 and CDR2 sequences are SGDLS and YYNGEE. This CDR3 comprises 15 residues. The V end lost 1 base, the J end lost 7 bases, and 17 bases lay between the germline ends. CDR3: CASSVLTSGVGEAFF. The CDR3 DNA reads TGTGCCAGCAGCGTATTAACATCAGGGGTGGGTGAAGCTTTCTTT.

This clonotype was picked up many times. V gene TRBV5-1 combines with J gene TRBJ2-1; possible D gene TRBD1, 6 bases. CDR1 and CDR2 from the germline V gene are SGHRS and YFSETQ. V lost 4 bases, J lost 2 bases, and 13 bases lay in between. This CDR3 region has 15 residues. Here the CDR3 DNA reads TGCGCCAGCAGCCTACAGGGTTCCCCCTACAATGAGCAGTTCTTC. This codes for CASSLQGSPYNEQFF.